Below, 25 T cell receptor beta chains from the same sample are listed, as sequenced in a study of T cell responses to AZD1222 COVID-19 vaccine. Here immunoSEQ multiplex PCR was the method, and the copy in TCRdb shows in-frame clones only, minus some. The table lists more than 120,000 clones, approximately 86% of them singletons. Sequenced material: peripheral blood, taken 28 days after the second AZD1222 dose. Receptor source: an adult who received the AZD1222 COVID-19 vaccine.

The rearrangement uses TRBV27 and TRBJ1-2, with a possible D match to TRBD1 (6 bases). CDR3 length: 13 amino acids. Germline CDR1 and CDR2: MNHEY and SMNVEV (reference sequence). With 5 bases removed from V and 6 bases from J, the gap between germline ends came to 13 bases. The CDR3 region is CASSPQGTDGYTF. CDR3 sequence (DNA): TGTGCCAGCAGTCCTCAGGGGACCGATGGCTACACCTTC.

This clone was picked up a small number of times. The chain is built from TRBV28 and TRBJ1-5; 8 bases agree with TRBD1. With 4 bases clipped from V and 2 bases from J, the junction kept 13 bases outside the gene matches. CDR1 and CDR2 from the germline V gene are MDHEN and SYDVKM. The CDR3 runs 18 residues. CDR3 DNA: TGTGCCAGCAGTTCCTACTCACAGGGGGAGATCGGCAATCAGCCCCAGCATTTT. This translates into CASSSYSQGEIGNQPQHF.

This clone occurred a few times. The sample contains more than one DNA sequence encoding this CDR3. V is TRBV12-3 or TRBV12-4 and J is TRBJ2-3; D remains unclear. The CDR3 has 11 amino acids. V was pared by 3 bases and J by 2 bases, with 0 bases between. The CDR3 is CASSFTDTQYF. As DNA, the CDR3 is TGTGCCAGCAGTTTCACAGATACGCAGTATTTT.

The chain couples TRBV11-2 to TRBJ2-5; 8 bases map to TRBD2. CDR3 size: 16 residues. V lost 4 bases, J lost 3 bases, and 10 bases stayed unmatched. CDR1 and CDR2 (germline): SGHAT, FQNNGV. The CDR3 is CASSSAGSGRKETQYF. CDR3 nucleotide sequence: TGTGCCAGCAGCTCCGCGGGCAGCGGGAGAAAAGAGACCCAGTACTTC.

This clone was found once. This chain links TRBV4-1 with TRBJ2-1, with a tentative D call TRBD2 (6 bases). The CDR3 length is 14 residues. Looked up from germline, CDR1 is MGHRA and CDR2 is YSYEKL. V was pared by 3 bases and J by 8 bases, with 14 bases between. Written as DNA, the CDR3 is TGCGCCAGCAGCCACAGGGCGGGGCGGGATGAGCAGTTCTTC. Translating gives CASSHRAGRDEQFF.

V usage is TRBV5-1 and J usage is TRBJ2-7; 9 bases agree with TRBD2. V shed 0 bases and J 4 bases; nucleotides not matched to a gene: 2. This CDR3 is 14 amino acids long. Germline CDR1 and CDR2: SGHRS and YFSETQ. CDR3 loop: CASSLASGVYEQYF. In DNA form, the CDR3 reads TGCGCCAGCAGCTTGGCTAGCGGGGTGTACGAGCAGTACTTC.

The gene calls are TRBV7-2 and TRBJ1-2, with 8 positions matching TRBD1. CDR1 and CDR2 from the germline V gene are SGHTA and FQGNSA. The CDR3 is 17 residues long. V dropped 2 bases and J dropped 7; count of bases not matched to a gene: 15. This CDR3 reads CASSLIDSWQGAGGYTF. As DNA, the CDR3 is TGTGCCAGCAGCTTAATTGATTCCTGGCAGGGGGCCGGTGGCTACACCTTC. The full variable domain, completed using reference TRBV7-2 and TRBJ1-2, is GAGVSQSPSNKVTEKGKDVELRCDPISGHTALYWYRQSLGQGLEFLIYFQGNSAPDKSGLPSDRFSAERTGGSVSTLTIQRTQQEDSAVYLCASSLIDSWQGAGGYTFGSGTRLTVV.

V and J are TRBV5-6 and TRBJ2-1; D uncertain. CDR1 SGHDT and CDR2 YYEEEE come from the germline V gene. CDR3 length equals 10 residues. V shed 7 bases and J shed 9 bases, with 8 bases lying between them. CDR3 loop: CASEFIEQFF. The CDR3 DNA sequence: TGTGCCAGCGAGTTTATTGAGCAGTTCTTC.

This clone was seen a handful of times. This sequence joins TRBV25-1 and TRBJ2-1, with D tentatively TRBD2 (6 bases). The CDR3 spans 13 residues. Germline CDR1 MGHDK, CDR2 SYGVNS. V lost 10 bases, J lost 4 bases, and 14 bases lay in between. The DNA of the CDR3 is TGTGCCACTACGGAGGGGTCTTACAATGAGCAGTTCTTC. It encodes CATTEGSYNEQFF.

This chain joins TRBV6-5 and TRBJ2-3, with 8 bases identical to TRBD1. J lost 1 base, V lost 5 bases, and 2 bases had no gene match. The CDR3 is 14 residues long. CDR1 is MNHEY and CDR2 is SVGAGI in the germline V gene. CDR3 sequence reads: CASSPTGGTDTQYF. CDR3 coding DNA: TGTGCCAGCAGTCCGACAGGGGGCACAGATACGCAGTATTTT.

The chain is built from TRBV3-1 (or the pseudogene TRBV3-2) and TRBJ1-5, with D possibly being TRBD1 (6 bases). Trimming left V 5 bases short and J 4 bases short, with 18 bases between. CDR3 length equals 16 residues. The germline V gene encodes CDR1 LGHDT and CDR2 YNNKEL (reference sequence). The DNA of the CDR3 is TGTGCCAGCAGCACCACGAGGGAGGGGGGGAATCAGCCCCAGCATTTT. Residues: CASSTTREGGNQPQHF.

The chain is built from TRBV12-3 or TRBV12-4 and TRBJ2-5; D call uncertain. CDR3 length: 13 residues. The V gene lost 3 bases and the J gene lost 0 bases, with 5 bases spanning the gap. Written as DNA, the CDR3 is TGTGCCAGCAGTTTGCACAACCAAGAGACCCAGTACTTC. This encodes CASSLHNQETQYF.

The chain employs TRBV19 and TRBJ1-5, with a tentative D call TRBD1 (6 bases). CDR1 is LNHDA, CDR2 SQIVND, per germline (reference sequence). V lost 11 bases to trimming and J lost 6 bases, with 29 bases between them. The CDR3 extends over 17 amino acids. The CDR3 DNA follows: TGTGCCGCGACAGGCAGTAGTGAGCGGGCAGGAAGTCAGCCCCAGCATTTT. Translated, it gives CAATGSSERAGSQPQHF.

This clone was recorded a few times. The chain has TRBV9 and TRBJ1-4; TRBD1 aligns across 9 bases. J was trimmed by 8 bases and V by 0 bases; bases with no gene match: 5. The CDR3 length is 15 residues. Germline lookup yields CDR1 SGDLS and CDR2 YYNGEE. The CDR3 reads CASSVGGQGREKLFF. CDR3 bases: TGTGCCAGCAGCGTAGGGGGACAGGGTAGGGAAAAACTGTTTTTT.

The chain couples TRBV29-1 to TRBJ1-4; D gene ambiguous. Trimming pared 7 bases from V and 4 bases from J, leaving 7 bases between. CDR1 and CDR2 (germline): SQVTM, ANQGSEA. This CDR3 region has 11 residues. The CDR3 DNA reads TGCAGCGGGCACTTTAATGAAAAACTGTTTTTT. Residues: CSGHFNEKLFF.

The J gene is TRBJ1-6, the V gene TRBV11-2; 9 bases are shared with TRBD1. J was trimmed by 9 bases and V by 4 bases; bases with no gene match: 7. Germline CDR1 is SGHAT and CDR2 is FQNNGV. The CDR3 is 15 amino acids. The CDR3 DNA is TGTGCCAGCAGCTCACAGGGACAGGGCTCTTCACCCCTCCACTTT. It translates to CASSSQGQGSSPLHF.

The chain carries TRBV11-3 and TRBJ1-1; D is possibly TRBD1 (5 bases). Deletions cut 1 base from V and 4 bases from J, with 10 bases between. Germline CDR1 reads SGHNT; CDR2 reads YENEEA. The CDR3 length is 14 residues. The DNA for the CDR3 is TGTGCCAGCAGCTTAGGGGGCGTTAGCACTGAAGCTTTCTTT. The encoded protein is CASSLGGVSTEAFF.

This clone was detected only once. The gene calls are TRBV30 and TRBJ1-2; D is undetermined. The germline CDR1 and CDR2 sequences are GTSNPN and SVGIG (reference sequence). The CDR3 sequence is 12 residues long. Between the trimmed V and J ends, which lost 1 base and 4 bases, there was a span of 7 bases. The DNA for the CDR3 is TGTGCCTGGAGTGAGGGAGTCTATGGCTACACCTTC. This gives the protein CAWSEGVYGYTF.

In its sample, this clone was seen a few times. The chain carries TRBV5-1 and TRBJ1-2, with no clear D. Germline CDR1 and CDR2: SGHRS and YFSETQ. The CDR3 loop spans 13 amino acids. V dropped 3 bases and J dropped 5 bases, with 11 bases sitting between them. The CDR3 DNA reads as TGCGCCAGCAGCTCCCAAACTGATTATGGCTACACCTTC. It translates to CASSSQTDYGYTF.

This clone is a singleton in its sample. The V call is TRBV19, the J call TRBJ2-5; 7 bases line up with TRBD1. V trimming: 5 bases; J trimming: 5 bases; junction bases outside the gene matches: 5. Per germline, CDR1 LNHDA and CDR2 SQIVND (reference sequence). The CDR3 is 13 residues long. CDR3 sequence reads: CASSRRGSETQYF. DNA of the CDR3: TGTGCCAGTAGTCGCAGGGGGTCCGAGACCCAGTACTTC.

The chain carries TRBV29-1 and TRBJ1-4, with D possibly TRBD1 on 5 matching bases. Trimming took 7 bases from V and 3 from J, leaving 12 bases between them. The CDR3 is 13 residues long. The germline V gene encodes CDR1 SQVTM and CDR2 ANQGSEA. CDR3 DNA sequence: TGCAGCGGGCGACAGAGCCCTAATGAAAAACTGTTTTTT. Protein product: CSGRQSPNEKLFF.

The rearrangement uses TRBV12-3 or TRBV12-4 and TRBJ1-2; D not resolved. The germline V and J ends were trimmed by 7 bases and 3 bases, with 12 bases remaining between them. CDR3 size: 13 residues. The CDR3 DNA is TGTGCCAGCACCCAACTGGCCTACTATGGCTACACCTTC. It yields the protein CASTQLAYYGYTF.

The J gene is TRBJ1-2, the V gene TRBV3-1 (or the pseudogene TRBV3-2); D may be TRBD1 (5 bases). The length of the CDR3 is 13 residues. The germline gives CDR1 LGHDT, CDR2 YNNKEL (reference sequence). Trimming shortened V by 7 bases and J by 6 bases, and 15 bases separated the two germline ends. The CDR3 here is CASKGVSENGYTF. In nucleotides, the CDR3 is TGTGCCAGCAAAGGGGTTTCCGAAAATGGCTACACCTTC.

J is TRBJ2-7 and V is TRBV27; 8 bases line up with TRBD1. Looked up from germline, CDR1 is MNHEY and CDR2 is SMNVEV (reference sequence). This CDR3 is 13 amino acids long. The trim removed 4 bases at V and 4 bases at J, leaving 3 bases unmatched. Here the CDR3 reads CASSSTGVYEQYF. The CDR3 DNA reads TGTGCCAGCAGTTCGACAGGGGTGTACGAGCAGTACTTC.

The chain carries TRBV6-4 and TRBJ2-1; TRBD1 matches at 9 bases. The CDR3 spans 15 residues. Per germline, CDR1 MRHNA and CDR2 SNTAGT. The V segment lost 6 bases and the J segment 4 bases; nucleotides outside the gene matches: 7. The CDR3 spells CASRAGTGPYNEQFF. The CDR3 DNA follows: TGTGCCAGCAGGGCCGGGACAGGGCCGTACAATGAGCAGTTCTTC.